This T cell receptor (beta chain) appears in the sequencing data of a study of cytomegalovirus exposure and HLA in healthy donors. Study-wide results and limits: The authors later found TCR association rates varying by HLA locus, with DRB1 most and HLA-C fewest.

Vbeta (60) and Jbeta (13) primers were used in the PCR. TCRdb's copy holds only in-frame clones and misses some; the assay was immunoSEQ multiplex PCR. In the table there are 70,000 to 75,000 clones, 55% to 75% of which are singletons. Trimming took 0 bases from V and 0 from J, leaving 6 bases between them. The V gene's germline CDR1 is ENHRY and CDR2 SYGVKD. The CDR3 is 15 residues long. In regard to this clone: Its antigen is unidentified.

This chain uses TRBV10-3 with TRBJ1-3; unclear D gene. This sequence was found in a woman aged 40 to 55 in good health and CMV-seropositive. The specimen was PBMCs. This CDR3 is CAISESLSSGNTIYF. As DNA, the CDR3 is TGTGCCATCAGTGAGTCGCTAAGCTCTGGAAACACCATATATTTT.